This note documents a single TCR beta chain sequence. The sample holds a few counts of this clonotype. Which antigen it targets is not known. Per-base qualities were not stored, and no clone one base away is much larger. The germline V gene gives CDR1 as SQVTM and CDR2 as ANQGSEA. At the junction V is shortened by 4 bases and J by 2 bases; bases outside the gene matches: 8. The CDR3 runs 15 residues from the cysteine to the phenylalanine. Only the CDR3 DNA stays, 45 bases, in frame from base 1. This entry belongs to a study of clonality assessment in lymphoblastic leukemia (dated by TCRdb to 2017 to 2018). Libraries were prepared through PCR. The sample was run on an Illumina MiSeq. TCRdb took the public reads, trimmed them with fastp at Q25, ran MiXCR for clone calling and kept in-frame beta chains. Here each entry gathers all rows of one CDR3 protein and keeps the most common genes and DNA. The sample contains a few hundred distinct CDR3 sequences, about 30% of them found a single time. The top ten constitute 24% of the sample.

The rearranged segments are TRBV29-1 and TRBJ1-1; 9 nucleotides in the junction match TRBD1. This sequence originates from a human donor with acute lymphoblastic leukemia. The DNA is TGCAGCGTTGGGGTACAGGGGGCCCATAACACTGAAGCTTTCTTT. Translated, this is CSVGVQGAHNTEAFF.